These 7 T cell receptor beta chains came from one sample sequenced in a study of T cell changes during pregnancy in multiple sclerosis. Sequenced by immunoSEQ multiplex PCR; TCRdb stores in-frame clones only, minus some. The sample records about 50,000 clones, roughly 95% being singletons. Sample: CD4+ T cells from peripheral blood mononuclear cells, taken in the third trimester of pregnancy. These receptors originate from a female donor with multiple sclerosis, enrolled in a pregnancy study.

Only a few counts were recorded for this clone. This chain joins TRBV11-3 and TRBJ2-7, with 11 bases lining up with TRBD1. CDR3 length: 16 amino acids. With 3 bases clipped from V and 5 bases from J, the junction kept 9 bases outside the gene matches. Germline lookup yields CDR1 SGHNT and CDR2 YENEEA. This CDR3 reads CASSLDTDRGRDEQYF. CDR3 sequence (DNA): TGTGCCAGCAGCTTGGACACGGACAGGGGGCGCGACGAGCAGTACTTC.

This clone was seen once. This chain connects TRBV14 to TRBJ2-7, with a tentative D call TRBD1 (6 bases). V gave up 2 bases and J gave up 6 bases, with 14 bases separating them. Germline CDR1 SGHDN, CDR2 FVKESK. CDR3 length: 14 residues. The CDR3 sequence: CASSQNRVIFEQYF. The CDR3 DNA is TGTGCCAGCAGCCAAAACAGGGTTATATTCGAGCAGTACTTC.

This clone was found once. This chain uses TRBV6-5 with TRBJ1-1; possible D gene TRBD1, 5 bases. This CDR3 is 16 amino acids long. Germline CDR1 and CDR2: MNHEY and SVGAGI. Trimming shortened V by 2 bases and J by 1 base, and 14 bases separated the two germline ends. CDR3 in DNA: TGTGCCAGCAGTTACCGACAGTCTATTGGGAACACTGAAGCTTTCTTT. This encodes CASSYRQSIGNTEAFF.

The chain links TRBV7-9 to TRBJ2-4; the D gene is possibly TRBD1 (6 bases). CDR3 length equals 16 residues. Germline CDR1 is SEHNR and CDR2 is FQNEAQ (reference sequence). V lost 5 bases, J lost 2 bases, and 16 bases lay in between. CDR3 sequence (DNA): TGTGCCAGCAGCACGTACAACAGGGTTTCCAAAAACATTCAGTACTTC. Residues: CASSTYNRVSKNIQYF.

The CDR3 protein is CASSPRDRGSGNTIYF. CDR3 bases: TGTGCCAGCAGCCCCCGGGACAGGGGATCTGGAAACACCATATATTTT. The rearrangement uses TRBV5-4 and TRBJ1-3; 10 bases are a match to TRBD1. CDR1 SGHNT and CDR2 YYREEE come from the germline V gene (reference sequence). The CDR3 runs to 16 residues. V shed 4 bases, J shed 1 base, and the junction held 5 bases outside the gene matches. The full variable domain, completed using reference TRBV5-4 and TRBJ1-3, is ETGVTQSPTHLIKTRGQQVTLRCSSQSGHNTVSWYQQALGQGPQFIFQYYREEENGRGNFPPRFSGLQFPNYSSELNVNALELDDSALYLCASSPRDRGSGNTIYFGEGSWLTVV.

The chain couples TRBV6-5 to TRBJ2-7; 8 bases are a match to TRBD2. After removal of 6 bases from V and 2 bases from J, the junction contained 6 bases not matched to a gene. Germline V lookup: CDR1 MNHEY, CDR2 SVGAGI. The CDR3 runs 14 residues. CDR3 DNA: TGTGCCAGCAGCGAGGCGGGAGGACCCTACGAGCAGTACTTC. Translation: CASSEAGGPYEQYF.

This rearrangement joins TRBV5-1 to TRBJ2-5, with TRBD2 identical over 8 bases. The V gene's germline CDR1 is SGHRS and CDR2 YFSETQ. CDR3 length equals 16 residues. The J segment lost 0 bases and the V segment lost 3 bases, leaving 7 bases of the junction unmatched. The CDR3 DNA reads as TGCGCCAGCAGCTGGGGGCAGCGGGGGAACCAAGAGACCCAGTACTTC. It specifies CASSWGQRGNQETQYF. The full variable domain, rest sourced from reference TRBV5-1 and TRBJ2-5, is KAGVTQTPRYLIKTRGQQVTLSCSPISGHRSVSWYQQTPGQGLQFLFEYFSETQRNKGNFPGRFSGRQFSNSRSEMNVSTLELGDSALYLCASSWGQRGNQETQYFGPGTRLLVL.